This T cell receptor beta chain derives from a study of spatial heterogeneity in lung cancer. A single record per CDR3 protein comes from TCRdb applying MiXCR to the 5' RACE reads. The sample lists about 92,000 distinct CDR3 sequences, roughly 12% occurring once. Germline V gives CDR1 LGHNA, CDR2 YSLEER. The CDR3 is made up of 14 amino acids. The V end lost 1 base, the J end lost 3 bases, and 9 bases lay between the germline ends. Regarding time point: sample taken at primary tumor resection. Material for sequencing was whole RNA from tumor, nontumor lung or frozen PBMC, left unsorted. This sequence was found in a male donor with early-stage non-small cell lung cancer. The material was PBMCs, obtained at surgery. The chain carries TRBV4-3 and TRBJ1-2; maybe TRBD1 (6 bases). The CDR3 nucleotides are TGCGCCAGCAGCCAAGCCGCAGGGGACTATGGCTACACCTTC. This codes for CASSQAAGDYGYTF.